This T cell receptor (beta chain) was captured by sequencing in a study of siplizumab effects on memory and regulatory T cells. Whole-study results and caveats: Many proliferating CD4+ or CD8+ clones remained unclassified. Roughly 75-96% of them could not be assigned either a naive or a memory phenotype. Naive T cells apparently outstripped memory cells in diversity and seemed major alloresponse contributors. Versus approximately 27% in controls, the mappable alloreactive CD4+ clones averaged around 65% Treg-derived with siplizumab.

Around 10^5 TCR templates per sample were sequenced. Sequencing was performed with immunoSEQ multiplex PCR; in TCRdb, only in-frame clones are kept and a portion is missing. The table records 85,000 to 120,000 clones, about 94% of them present only once. With regard to this clone: Antigen unknown.

CDR1 and CDR2 (germline): SNHLY, FYNNEI. V was pared by 10 bases and J by 8 bases, with 8 bases of the junction left unmatched. The CDR3 is 14 amino acids. This TCR was recovered from a human donor in good health. J is TRBJ2-3 and V is TRBV2; 14 bases line up with TRBD2. Sequencing was done on a sample of CD4+ T cells sorted from blood. CDR3 coding DNA: TGTGCCACGACTAGCGGGGGGGGGCTAGTTACGCAGTATTTT. This gives the protein CATTSGGGLVTQYF.